These T cell receptor beta chains were read from a single sample in a study of T cell changes during pregnancy in multiple sclerosis. The protocol was immunoSEQ multiplex PCR, while the TCRdb copy is restricted to in-frame clones and leaves out a portion. Among almost 55,000 clones listed, about 88% were seen once. Source: CD8+ T cells from peripheral blood mononuclear cells, taken before pregnancy. Receptor source: a female donor with multiple sclerosis, enrolled in a pregnancy study. The CDR3 runs from the conserved cysteine through the conserved F or W. A clone size is listed for some rows: how often the clone was seen (once, few, many), or a class if it is expanded.

size: once; V: TRBV7-2; J: TRBJ2-5; CDR3: CASSPSGTGVGTQYF
size: -; V: TRBV6-6; J: TRBJ1-1; CDR3: CASSYPGVGNTEAFF
size: -; V: TRBV4-3; J: TRBJ1-4; CDR3: CASSQDRFNEKLFF
size: -; V: TRBV9; J: TRBJ1-5; CDR3: CASSPRDRGVQPQHF
size: -; V: TRBV6-4; J: TRBJ2-3; CDR3: CASSDSSGASDTQYF
size: -; V: TRBV4-1; J: TRBJ2-7; CDR3: CASSQGRDRGSYEQYF
size: -; V: TRBV4-3; J: TRBJ2-7; CDR3: CASSQGTGGLYEQYF
size: -; V: TRBV29-1; J: TRBJ2-1; CDR3: CSAKASGGDRDEQFF
size: -; V: TRBV29-1; J: TRBJ1-2; CDR3: CSDRQDYGYTF
size: -; V: TRBV7-3; J: TRBJ2-2; CDR3: CASSPDSNTGELFF
size: -; V: TRBV5-6; J: TRBJ1-2; CDR3: CASSVDRNYGYTF
size: -; V: TRBV4-2; J: TRBJ2-1; CDR3: CASSQETGAGGRSGNEQFF
size: -; V: TRBV7-2; J: TRBJ2-1; CDR3: CASSLGLANEQFF
size: few; V: TRBV5-6; J: TRBJ1-1; CDR3: CASSVGQDYTEAFF
size: -; V: TRBV27; J: TRBJ1-2; CDR3: CASSSGQNYGYTF
size: -; V: TRBV6-5; J: TRBJ1-2; CDR3: CASSPGQGSYGYTF
size: -; V: TRBV7-2; J: TRBJ2-7; CDR3: CASSLGSGDTYEQYF
size: -; V: TRBV4-1; J: TRBJ2-7; CDR3: CASSVRREEYEQYF
size: -; V: TRBV27; J: TRBJ2-1; CDR3: CASSSYEQGNEQFF
size: -; V: TRBV7-6; J: TRBJ2-5; CDR3: CASSLGGGGAEETQYF
size: -; V: TRBV19; J: TRBJ2-2; CDR3: CASSISGDTGELFF
size: few; V: TRBV13; J: TRBJ1-4; CDR3: CASSGDHRSRNEKLFF
size: -; V: TRBV4-1; J: TRBJ2-1; CDR3: CASTELAGGYNEQFF
size: -; V: TRBV21-1; J: TRBJ2-5; CDR3: CASSKSTEETQYF
size: once; V: TRBV9; J: TRBJ2-2; CDR3: CASSGSTGGLTGELFF
size: -; V: TRBV5-6; J: TRBJ2-1; CDR3: CASSFPSGGFNEQFF
size: -; V: TRBV5-1; J: TRBJ2-1; CDR3: CASSLTGGEQFF
size: -; V: TRBV30; J: TRBJ2-7; CDR3: CAWSAVGQPFPYEQYF
size: once; V: TRBV6-6; J: TRBJ2-2; CDR3: CASSYPMTGSTGELFF
size: -; V: TRBV12-5; J: TRBJ1-4; CDR3: CASGLDGTGWNEKLFF
size: once; V: TRBV7-9; J: TRBJ2-7; CDR3: CASRSGGRSYEQYF
size: -; V: TRBV10-2; J: TRBJ2-7; CDR3: CASSAGQGYNEQYF
size: -; V: TRBV5-6; J: TRBJ2-3; CDR3: CASSPEGTGGVDTQYF
size: -; V: TRBV6-6; J: TRBJ1-6; CDR3: CASRGGSPLHF
size: -; V: TRBV6-5; J: TRBJ1-2; CDR3: CASIPKGGYGYTF
size: once; V: TRBV19; J: TRBJ1-4; CDR3: CASSIQGNEKLFF
size: -; V: TRBV20-1; J: TRBJ1-2; CDR3: CSARRSDGYTF
size: -; V: TRBV4-3; J: TRBJ1-1; CDR3: CASSQDGLGNTEAFF
size: -; V: TRBV7-9; J: TRBJ1-5; CDR3: CASSGSEGARQPQHF
size: few; V: TRBV7-7; J: TRBJ2-1; CDR3: CASSLLATSDNEQFF
size: -; V: TRBV23-1; J: TRBJ2-7; CDR3: CASSQSRKYRGLTYEQYF
size: few; V: TRBV27; J: TRBJ1-2; CDR3: CASGQGSYGYTF
size: once; V: TRBV9; J: TRBJ2-2; CDR3: CASSAPRGALDTGELFF
size: -; V: TRBV19; J: TRBJ1-5; CDR3: CASSLQGGNQPQHF
size: -; V: TRBV5-4; J: TRBJ1-2; CDR3: CASSFQGGYTF
size: -; V: TRBV28; J: TRBJ2-7; CDR3: CASSPPGTGPQQTYEQYF
size: -; V: TRBV9; J: TRBJ2-1; CDR3: CASSSPGYEQFF
size: -; V: TRBV29-1; J: TRBJ1-2; CDR3: CSGTGGAGGYTF
size: -; V: TRBV5-4; J: TRBJ1-2; CDR3: CASSLGGRQDYGYTF
size: few; V: TRBV7-3; J: TRBJ1-1; CDR3: CASSLMGGTEAFF
size: -; V: TRBV29-1; J: TRBJ2-7; CDR3: CSVEELMGEKYF
size: -; V: TRBV30; J: TRBJ2-7; CDR3: CAWSVGAGDVYEQYF
size: -; V: TRBV7-2; J: TRBJ2-5; CDR3: CASSGTSGGMYQETQYF